This record concerns one TCR beta chain sequence. Antigen: not known. These data come from a study of T cells in localized non-small cell lung cancer. Study findings and constraints: Uninvolved adjacent lung, not tumor, had the highest T cell clonality. A raised T cell density in blood coincided with lengthier overall survival.

There are 15 residues in the CDR3. Germline CDR1 reads GTSNPN; CDR2 reads SVGIG (reference sequence). The V segment lost 1 base and the J segment 3 bases; nucleotides outside the gene matches: 6. Generated by immunoSEQ multiplex PCR, the TCRdb table keeps only in-frame clones and is missing some. The sample holds more than 20,000 clones, 80% to 90% seen once. The sequence derives from a female donor older than 55 with stage I lung adenocarcinoma. The V and J genes are TRBV30 and TRBJ2-7, with 10 positions matching TRBD1. Material: peripheral blood, obtained before any cancer treatment. The CDR3: CAWSDKGQGIYEQYF. In DNA form, the CDR3 reads TGTGCCTGGAGTGATAAGGGACAGGGGATCTACGAGCAGTACTTC. Based on the CDR3 plus reference TRBV30 and TRBJ2-7, the full variable domain is SQTIHQWPATLVQPVGSPLSLECTVEGTSNPNLYWYRQAAGRGLQLLFYSVGIGQISSEVPQNLSASRPQDRQFILSSKKLLLSDSGFYLCAWSDKGQGIYEQYFGPGTRLTVT.